This passage covers 29 T cell receptor beta chains from one sample sequenced in a study of T cell changes during pregnancy in multiple sclerosis. Sequencing was performed with immunoSEQ multiplex PCR; in TCRdb, only in-frame clones are kept and a portion is missing. Of 12,000 or so clones in the sample, about 85% were seen once. The sequencing used CD8+ T cells from peripheral blood mononuclear cells, collected in the second trimester of pregnancy. Receptors originate from a female donor in good health, enrolled as a control in a pregnancy study.

The chain is built from TRBV19 and TRBJ2-1, with 10 bases fitting TRBD2. V dropped 7 bases and J dropped 5; count of bases not matched to a gene: 5. The CDR3 loop spans 14 amino acids. CDR1 LNHDA and CDR2 SQIVND come from the germline V gene (reference sequence). The CDR3 is CASIRTSGHNEQFF. The CDR3 DNA reads TGTGCCAGTATCCGGACTAGCGGTCACAATGAGCAGTTCTTC.

The gene calls are TRBV7-8 and TRBJ2-3; tentatively, D is TRBD1 (6 bases). Germline V gene sequence: CDR1 SGHVS, CDR2 FQNEAQ. The CDR3 contains 14 residues. Trimming removed 8 bases from V and 3 bases from J, with 15 bases in between. The CDR3 bases are TGTGCCAGCGTAGACAGGATGGGTACAGATACGCAGTATTTT. As protein: CASVDRMGTDTQYF.

The chain employs TRBV5-6 and TRBJ1-1, with a tentative D call TRBD1 (5 bases). The CDR3 length is 11 residues. Germline CDR1 SGHDT, CDR2 YYEEEE. V lost 4 bases and J lost 4, with 5 bases in between. Here the CDR3 reads CASSTGTEAFF. The DNA of the CDR3 is TGTGCCAGCAGCACAGGCACTGAAGCTTTCTTT.

The genes are TRBV6-1 and TRBJ2-1; D gene unclear. The CDR3 consists of 14 residues. Germline values: CDR1 MNHNS, CDR2 SASEGT. Trimming stripped 5 bases from V and 6 bases from J, with 14 bases between. CDR3 loop: CASSLRRLGNEQFF. The CDR3 nucleotides are TGTGCCAGCAGTTTGCGTCGACTGGGCAATGAGCAGTTCTTC.

V usage is TRBV4-3 and J usage is TRBJ1-2, with TRBD1 matching 11 bases. The CDR3 loop spans 16 amino acids. The germline V gene has CDR1 LGHNA and CDR2 YSLEER. The J segment lost 4 bases and the V segment lost 2 bases, leaving 6 bases of the junction unmatched. CDR3 sequence reads: CASSQKTGTGGYGYTF. CDR3 bases: TGCGCCAGCAGCCAAAAAACCGGGACAGGGGGCTATGGCTACACCTTC.

The chain joins TRBV5-6 to TRBJ2-4, with TRBD2 as a possible D gene (5 bases). Trimming removed 6 bases at V and 9 bases at J, with 10 bases between. CDR1 and CDR2 (germline): SGHDT, YYEEEE. CDR3 length: 11 amino acids. Written as DNA, the CDR3 is TGTGCCAGCACCCTCAGCGGCATTCAGTACTTC. It codes for CASTLSGIQYF.

Comments on this clone: At one boundary the junction diverges from the germline segment, which might be a read error. The V gene is TRBV11-3, the J gene TRBJ2-1; 9 bases match TRBD2. CDR3 length: 14 amino acids. Germline V CDR1 and CDR2: SGHNT, YENEEA. The CDR3 sequence is CASSLGLADNEQFF. The DNA for the CDR3 is TGCGCCAGCAGCCTGGGACTAGCAGACAATGAGCAGTTCTTC.

The chain employs TRBV10-2 and TRBJ2-1; 10 bases are a match to TRBD2. The CDR3 is made up of 14 amino acids. In germline, CDR1 is WSHSY, CDR2 SAAADI. V dropped 6 bases and J dropped 8; count of bases not matched to a gene: 7. DNA of the CDR3: TGCGCCAGCAGACAGCGGGGGGGGTGGGATGAGCAGTTCTTC. Encoded protein: CASRQRGGWDEQFF.

The rearrangement uses TRBV13 and TRBJ1-1; D may be TRBD1 (5 bases). The CDR3 has 13 residues. CDR1 PRHDT and CDR2 FYEKMQ come from the germline V gene (reference sequence). With 4 bases removed from V and 1 base from J, the gap between germline ends came to 7 bases. The CDR3 region has the DNA TGTGCCAGCAGCTCGACAGAGAACACTGAAGCTTTCTTT. Residues: CASSSTENTEAFF.

J is TRBJ2-5 and V is TRBV19; 7 bases match TRBD2. Germline-derived CDR1 and CDR2 are LNHDA and SQIVND (reference sequence). The CDR3 contains 14 residues. The junction had 9 bases not matched to a gene; V was cut back by 6 bases and J by 5 bases. This chain's CDR3 is CASSPTSAGETQYF. The CDR3 coding sequence is TGTGCCAGTAGCCCCACTAGCGCGGGGGAGACCCAGTACTTC.

The chain links TRBV19 to TRBJ1-5; D is unresolved. The V gene's germline CDR1 is LNHDA and CDR2 SQIVND (reference sequence). The CDR3 has 14 residues. Trimming removed 8 bases from V and 0 bases from J, with 11 bases in between. The CDR3 loop is CASSRDNSNQPQHF. The CDR3 DNA follows: TGTGCCAGTTCCCGGGATAATAGCAATCAGCCCCAGCATTTT.

The gene calls are TRBV29-1 and TRBJ2-7; 10 bases agree with TRBD2. The CDR3 has 19 residues. J was trimmed by 4 bases and V by 3 bases; bases with no gene match: 21. CDR1 and CDR2 (germline): SQVTM, ANQGSEA. DNA for the CDR3: TGCAGCGTTGACGCCTGGGAGACGACCGAAGCGGGAGGGCCTTACGAGCAGTACTTC. It encodes CSVDAWETTEAGGPYEQYF.

V usage is TRBV7-9 and J usage is TRBJ2-1; D might be TRBD2 (5 bases). The CDR3 contains 15 residues. V was shortened by 2 bases and J by 3 bases, with 11 bases between the two germline ends. Germline CDR1 and CDR2: SEHNR and FQNEAQ (reference sequence). The CDR3 coding sequence is TGTGCCAGCAGCTTATCCGAGACTAACTACAATGAGCAGTTCTTC. This codes for CASSLSETNYNEQFF.

The chain has TRBV5-1 and TRBJ1-1, with D unclear. This CDR3 spans 14 amino acids. Trimming shortened V by 2 bases and J by 1 base, and 9 bases separated the two germline ends. Germline V CDR1 and CDR2: SGHRS, YFSETQ. The CDR3 loop is CASSLSRANTEAFF. In DNA form, the CDR3 reads TGCGCCAGCAGCTTATCTAGAGCGAACACTGAAGCTTTCTTT.

This chain uses TRBV2 with TRBJ2-1; D uncertain. CDR1 and CDR2 (germline): SNHLY, FYNNEI. Trimming cost V 8 bases and J 2 bases, with 10 bases left between them. The CDR3 is 13 residues long. This CDR3 is CASLGSTYNEQFF. In nucleotides, the CDR3 is TGTGCCAGCTTGGGCAGCACCTACAATGAGCAGTTCTTC.

The chain joins TRBV5-1 to TRBJ2-2; weak D call: TRBD1 (5 bases). Germline V CDR1 and CDR2: SGHRS, YFSETQ. This CDR3 has 16 amino acids. The V and J ends lost 4 bases and 4 bases respectively, with 17 bases between them. CDR3 loop: CASSLQGPPGTGELFF. The CDR3 nucleotides are TGCGCCAGCAGCCTCCAGGGTCCGCCGGGCACCGGGGAGCTGTTTTTT.

DNA for the CDR3: TGTGCCAGCTCAACGGAAGGACAGTCTAGCAATCAGCCCCAGCATTTT. It specifies CASSTEGQSSNQPQHF. V and J are TRBV18 and TRBJ1-5; D perhaps matches TRBD1 (6 bases). V was shortened by 5 bases and J by 0 bases, with 14 bases between the two germline ends. The CDR3 has 16 amino acids. CDR1 and CDR2 from the germline V gene are KGHSH and LQKENI.

The rearrangement uses TRBV29-1 and TRBJ1-1, with D unresolved. This CDR3 contains 12 residues. The V gene's germline CDR1 is SQVTM and CDR2 ANQGSEA. V was cut by 0 bases and J by 1 base, with 3 bases left in between. CDR3 loop: CSVEDWNTEAFF. In DNA form, the CDR3 reads TGCAGCGTTGAAGACTGGAACACTGAAGCTTTCTTT.

This chain joins TRBV5-1 and TRBJ2-1, with 9 bases fitting TRBD2. The CDR3 is 15 amino acids. Germline CDR1 reads SGHRS; CDR2 reads YFSETQ. V dropped 1 base and J dropped 7; count of bases not matched to a gene: 6. The CDR3 reads CASSLSSGVRNEQFF. CDR3 nucleotides: TGCGCCAGCAGCTTGTCTAGCGGGGTCAGGAATGAGCAGTTCTTC.

The gene calls are TRBV29-1 and TRBJ1-2; D remains ambiguous. CDR1 SQVTM and CDR2 ANQGSEA come from the germline V gene. The CDR3 sequence is 12 residues long. V lost 6 bases and J lost 8, with 16 bases in between. CDR3 sequence: CSVADGLWGYTF. The CDR3 nucleotides read TGCAGCGTCGCAGACGGGTTGTGGGGCTACACCTTC.

The genes are TRBV7-8 and TRBJ2-1, with 14 positions matching TRBD2. Germline V gives CDR1 SGHVS, CDR2 FQNEAQ. The CDR3 is 19 amino acids. V was clipped by 6 bases and J by 0 bases; unmatched bases: 10. CDR3 in DNA: TGTGCCAGCAGACAAGGACTAGCGGGGGGACAAAGCTCCTACAATGAGCAGTTCTTC. Protein sequence: CASRQGLAGGQSSYNEQFF.

This clone was picked up one time. This sequence joins TRBV2 and TRBJ2-1; no clear D. The CDR3 is 18 amino acids. The ends were cut back, 4 bases at V and 2 bases at J, with 21 bases in the middle. Germline CDR1 is SNHLY and CDR2 is FYNNEI. The CDR3 here is CASSVAVILLTAYNEQFF. CDR3 DNA: TGTGCCAGCAGTGTGGCAGTAATATTACTTACAGCCTACAATGAGCAGTTCTTC.

This chain links TRBV29-1 with TRBJ2-6; D remains unclear. Germline lookup yields CDR1 SQVTM and CDR2 ANQGSEA. The CDR3 extends over 14 amino acids. Trimming removed 5 bases at V and 3 bases at J, with 11 bases between. The DNA of the CDR3 is TGCAGCGTTCCCGACGGAGTTGGGGCCAACGTCCTGACTTTC. The encoded protein is CSVPDGVGANVLTF.

By frequency in the sample, this clone is medium-sized (0.01 to 0.1%). V and J are TRBV15 and TRBJ2-7, with a possible D match to TRBD2 (5 bases). This CDR3 region has 15 residues. Germline CDR1 is LNHNV and CDR2 is YYDKDF (reference sequence). V lost 4 bases, J lost 6 bases, and 19 bases lay in between. CDR3 sequence: CATSTAEQSEGEQYF. As DNA, the CDR3 is TGTGCCACCAGCACTGCGGAACAGAGCGAGGGCGAGCAGTACTTC. Combining the CDR3 with reference TRBV15 and TRBJ2-7 gives the whole variable domain DAMVIQNPRYQVTQFGKPVTLSCSQTLNHNVMYWYQQKSSQAPKLLFHYYDKDFNNEADTPDNFQSRRPNTSFCFLDIRSPGLGDTAMYLCATSTAEQSEGEQYFGPGTRLTVT.

The chain couples TRBV5-1 to TRBJ1-6; tentative D call: TRBD1 (6 bases). The CDR3 loop spans 15 amino acids. The germline V gene encodes CDR1 SGHRS and CDR2 YFSETQ. Trimming stripped 0 bases from V and 9 bases from J, with 13 bases between. CDR3 sequence reads: CASSLEGPQGSPLHF. In DNA, the CDR3 is TGCGCCAGCAGCTTGGAAGGGCCACAGGGTTCACCCCTCCACTTT.

J is TRBJ2-1 and V is TRBV9; D is perhaps TRBD2 (6 bases). This CDR3 has 14 residues. Germline-derived CDR1 and CDR2 are SGDLS and YYNGEE. Trimming removed 4 bases from V and 0 bases from J, with 8 bases in between. CDR3: CASSPTSSYNEQFF. The CDR3 DNA reads as TGTGCCAGCAGCCCGACTAGCTCCTACAATGAGCAGTTCTTC.

This chain uses TRBV29-1 with TRBJ2-1; a possible D gene is TRBD2 (7 bases). Trimming removed 6 bases at V and 6 bases at J, with 12 bases between. The CDR3 is 12 residues long. Per the germline V gene, CDR1 is SQVTM and CDR2 is ANQGSEA. CDR3 bases: TGCAGCGTGGGGGGGCAGGGCAATGAGCAGTTCTTC. It codes for CSVGGQGNEQFF.

The rearrangement links TRBV25-1 to TRBJ1-4, with 12 bases lining up with TRBD1. Trimming at V came to 2 bases and at J to 6 bases, leaving 10 bases not matched to a gene. The CDR3 is 18 residues long. Germline CDR1 reads MGHDK; CDR2 reads SYGVNS. This CDR3 is CASSEQGTGGEMDEKLFF. CDR3 coding DNA: TGTGCCAGCAGTGAACAGGGGACAGGGGGCGAAATGGATGAAAAACTGTTTTTT.

The gene calls are TRBV27 and TRBJ1-6; D unresolved. The CDR3 consists of 16 residues. V was shortened by 7 bases and J by 7 bases, with 20 bases between the two germline ends. Looked up from germline, CDR1 is MNHEY and CDR2 is SMNVEV (reference sequence). CDR3 amino acids: CASTPEGISGNSPLHF. In DNA, the CDR3 is TGTGCCAGCACCCCGGAAGGGATCTCGGGAAATTCACCCCTCCACTTT.